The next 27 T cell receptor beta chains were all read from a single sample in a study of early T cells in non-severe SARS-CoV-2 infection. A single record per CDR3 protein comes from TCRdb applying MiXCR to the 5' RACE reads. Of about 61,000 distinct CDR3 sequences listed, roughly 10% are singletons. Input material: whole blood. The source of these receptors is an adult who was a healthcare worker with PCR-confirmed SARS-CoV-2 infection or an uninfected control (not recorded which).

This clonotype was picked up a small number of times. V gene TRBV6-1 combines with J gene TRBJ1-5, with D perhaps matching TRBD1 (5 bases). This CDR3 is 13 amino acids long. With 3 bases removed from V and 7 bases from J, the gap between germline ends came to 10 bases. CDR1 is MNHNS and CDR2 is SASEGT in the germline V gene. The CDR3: CASSEGQGQPQHF. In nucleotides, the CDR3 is TGTGCCAGCAGTGAGGGGCAGGGCCAGCCCCAGCATTTT.

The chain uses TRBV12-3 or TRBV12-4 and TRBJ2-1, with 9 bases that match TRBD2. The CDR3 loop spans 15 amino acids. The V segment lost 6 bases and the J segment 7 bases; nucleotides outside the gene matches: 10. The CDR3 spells CASSPGTSQRNEQFF. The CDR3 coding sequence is TGTGCCAGCAGCCCGGGGACTAGCCAGCGAAATGAGCAGTTCTTC.

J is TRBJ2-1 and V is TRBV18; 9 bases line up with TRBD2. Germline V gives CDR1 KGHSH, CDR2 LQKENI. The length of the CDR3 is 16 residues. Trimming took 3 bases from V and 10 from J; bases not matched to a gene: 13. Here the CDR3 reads CASSPSLAGLVWEQFF. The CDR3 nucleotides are TGTGCCAGCTCACCTTCGCTAGCGGGGCTTGTTTGGGAGCAGTTCTTC.

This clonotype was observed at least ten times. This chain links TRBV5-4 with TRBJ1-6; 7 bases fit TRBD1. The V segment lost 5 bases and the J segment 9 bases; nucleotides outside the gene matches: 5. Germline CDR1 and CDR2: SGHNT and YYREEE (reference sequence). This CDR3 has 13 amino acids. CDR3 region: CASRREGASPLHF. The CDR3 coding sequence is TGTGCCAGCAGGAGGGAGGGGGCTTCACCCCTCCACTTT.

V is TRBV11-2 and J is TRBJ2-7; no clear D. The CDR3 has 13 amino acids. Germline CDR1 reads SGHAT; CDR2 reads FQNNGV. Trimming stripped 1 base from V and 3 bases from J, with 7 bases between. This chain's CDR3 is CASSLAANYEQYF. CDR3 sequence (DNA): TGTGCCAGCAGCTTAGCGGCCAACTACGAGCAGTACTTC.

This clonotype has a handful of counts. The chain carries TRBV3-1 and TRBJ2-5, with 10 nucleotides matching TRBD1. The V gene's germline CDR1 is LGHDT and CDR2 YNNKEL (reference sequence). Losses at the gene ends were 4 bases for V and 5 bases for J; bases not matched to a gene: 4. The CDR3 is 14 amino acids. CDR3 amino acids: CASSLPDRGETQYF. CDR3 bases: TGTGCCAGCAGCCTCCCGGACAGGGGGGAGACCCAGTACTTC.

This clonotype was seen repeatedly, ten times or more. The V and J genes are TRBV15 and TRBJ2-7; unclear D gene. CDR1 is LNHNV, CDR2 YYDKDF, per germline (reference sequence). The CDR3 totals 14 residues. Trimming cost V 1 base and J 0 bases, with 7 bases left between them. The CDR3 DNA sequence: TGTGCCACCAGCAGAGGTCCGGGCTCCTACGAGCAGTACTTC. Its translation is CATSRGPGSYEQYF.

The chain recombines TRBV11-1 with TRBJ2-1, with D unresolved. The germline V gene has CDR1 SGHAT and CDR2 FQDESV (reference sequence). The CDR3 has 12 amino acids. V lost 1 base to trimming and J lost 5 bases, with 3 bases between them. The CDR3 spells CASSLEDNEQFF. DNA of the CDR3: TGTGCCAGCAGCTTAGAGGACAATGAGCAGTTCTTC.

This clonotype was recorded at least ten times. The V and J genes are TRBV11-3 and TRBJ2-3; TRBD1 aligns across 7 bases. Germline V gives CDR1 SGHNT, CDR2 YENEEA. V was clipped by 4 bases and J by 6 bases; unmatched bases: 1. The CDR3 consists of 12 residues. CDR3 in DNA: TGTGCCAGCAGCTCCAGGGGGGATACGCAGTATTTT. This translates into CASSSRGDTQYF.

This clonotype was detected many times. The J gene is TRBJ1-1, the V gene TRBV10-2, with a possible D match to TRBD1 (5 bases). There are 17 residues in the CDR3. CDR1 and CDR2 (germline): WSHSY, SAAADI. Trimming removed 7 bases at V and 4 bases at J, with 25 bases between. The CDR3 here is CASIALAGQDAGTEAFF. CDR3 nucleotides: TGCGCCAGCATAGCACTCGCAGGGCAGGATGCTGGCACTGAAGCTTTCTTT.

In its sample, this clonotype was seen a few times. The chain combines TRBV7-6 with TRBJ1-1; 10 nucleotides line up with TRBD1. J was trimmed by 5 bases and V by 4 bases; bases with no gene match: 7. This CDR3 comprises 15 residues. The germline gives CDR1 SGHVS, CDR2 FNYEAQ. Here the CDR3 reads CASSSLTGGATEAFF. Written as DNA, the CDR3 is TGTGCCAGCAGCTCATTGACAGGGGGCGCGACTGAAGCTTTCTTT.

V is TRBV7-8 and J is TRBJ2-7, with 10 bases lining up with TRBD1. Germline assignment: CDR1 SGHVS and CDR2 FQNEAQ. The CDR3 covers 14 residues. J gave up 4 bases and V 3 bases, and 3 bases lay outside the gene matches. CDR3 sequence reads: CASSLWTGGYEQYF. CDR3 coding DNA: TGTGCCAGCAGCTTGTGGACAGGGGGTTACGAGCAGTACTTC.

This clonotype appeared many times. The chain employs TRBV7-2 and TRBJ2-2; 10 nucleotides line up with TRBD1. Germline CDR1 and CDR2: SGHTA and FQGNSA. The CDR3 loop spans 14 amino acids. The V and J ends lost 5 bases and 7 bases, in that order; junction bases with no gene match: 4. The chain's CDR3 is CASSPGQGHGELFF. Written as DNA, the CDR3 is TGTGCCAGCAGCCCGGGACAGGGGCACGGGGAGCTGTTTTTT.

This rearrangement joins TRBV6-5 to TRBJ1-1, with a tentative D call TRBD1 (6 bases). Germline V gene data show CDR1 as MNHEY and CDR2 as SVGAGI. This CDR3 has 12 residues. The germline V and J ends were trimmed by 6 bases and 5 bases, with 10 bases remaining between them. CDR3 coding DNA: TGTGCCAGCAGCAAAGGACAGACTGAAGCTTTCTTT. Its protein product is CASSKGQTEAFF.

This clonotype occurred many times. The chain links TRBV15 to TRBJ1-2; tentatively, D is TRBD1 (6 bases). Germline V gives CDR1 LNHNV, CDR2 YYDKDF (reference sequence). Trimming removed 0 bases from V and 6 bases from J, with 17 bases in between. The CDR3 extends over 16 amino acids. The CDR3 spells CATSREGQRRGDGYTF. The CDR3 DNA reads TGTGCCACCAGCAGAGAGGGCCAGCGCAGGGGAGATGGCTACACCTTC.

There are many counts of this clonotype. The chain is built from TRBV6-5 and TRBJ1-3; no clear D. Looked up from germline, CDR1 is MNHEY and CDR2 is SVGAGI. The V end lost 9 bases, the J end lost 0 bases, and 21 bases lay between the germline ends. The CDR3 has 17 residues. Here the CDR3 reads CARSAGSRSHSGNTIYF. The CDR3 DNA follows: TGTGCCAGATCTGCGGGGTCCAGGTCTCACTCTGGAAACACCATATATTTT.

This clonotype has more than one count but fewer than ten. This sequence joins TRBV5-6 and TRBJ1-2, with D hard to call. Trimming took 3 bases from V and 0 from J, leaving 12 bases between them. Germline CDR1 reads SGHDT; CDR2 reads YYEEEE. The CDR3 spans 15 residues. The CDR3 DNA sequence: TGTGCCAGCAGCTCAGTGGACGGACCTAACTATGGCTACACCTTC. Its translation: CASSSVDGPNYGYTF.

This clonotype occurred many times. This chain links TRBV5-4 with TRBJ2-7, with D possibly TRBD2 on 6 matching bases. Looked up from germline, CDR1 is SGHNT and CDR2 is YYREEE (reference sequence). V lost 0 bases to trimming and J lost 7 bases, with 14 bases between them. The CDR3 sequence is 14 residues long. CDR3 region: CASSLGGTGVEQYF. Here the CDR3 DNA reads TGTGCCAGCAGCTTGGGTGGGACTGGGGTTGAGCAGTACTTC.

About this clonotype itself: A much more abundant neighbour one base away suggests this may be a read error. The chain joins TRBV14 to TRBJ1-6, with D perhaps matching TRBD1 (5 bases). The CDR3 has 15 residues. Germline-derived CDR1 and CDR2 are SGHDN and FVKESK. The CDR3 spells CASRQDWGSNSPLHF. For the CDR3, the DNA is TGTGCCAGCCGCCAAGATTGGGGCAGCAATTCACCCCTCCACTTT. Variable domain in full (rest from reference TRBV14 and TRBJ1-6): EAGVTQFPSHSVIEKGQTVTLRCDPISGHDNLYWYRRVMGKEIKFLLHFVKESKQDESGMPNNRFLAERTGGTYSTLKVQPAELEDSGVYFCASRQDWGSNSPLHFGNGTRLTVT.

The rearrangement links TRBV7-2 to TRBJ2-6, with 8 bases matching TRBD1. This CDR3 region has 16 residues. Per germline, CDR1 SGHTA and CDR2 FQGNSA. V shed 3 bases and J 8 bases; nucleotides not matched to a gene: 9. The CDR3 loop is CASSFRGPRSPNVLTF. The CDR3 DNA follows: TGTGCCAGCAGCTTCAGGGGGCCTCGTTCACCCAACGTCCTGACTTTC.

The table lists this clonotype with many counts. CDR3 in amino acids: CASSLTVGVTYEQYF. The CDR3 DNA is TGTGCCAGCAGCTTAACGGTCGGAGTCACCTACGAGCAGTACTTC. V and J are TRBV7-8 and TRBJ2-7; the D is unclear. V was cut by 2 bases and J by 2 bases, with 13 bases left in between. The germline CDR1 and CDR2 sequences are SGHVS and FQNEAQ. There are 15 residues in the CDR3.

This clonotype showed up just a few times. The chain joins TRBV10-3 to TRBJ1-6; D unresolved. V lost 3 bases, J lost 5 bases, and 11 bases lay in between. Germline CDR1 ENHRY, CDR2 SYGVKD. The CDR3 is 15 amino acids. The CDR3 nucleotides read TGTGCCATCAGTGAATCGCAGTCTAATAATTCACCCCTCCACTTT. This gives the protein CAISESQSNNSPLHF.

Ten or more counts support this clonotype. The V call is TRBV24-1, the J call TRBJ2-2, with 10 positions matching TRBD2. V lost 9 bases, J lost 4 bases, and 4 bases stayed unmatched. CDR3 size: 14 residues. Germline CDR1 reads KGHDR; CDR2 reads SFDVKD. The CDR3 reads CATSAGGPTGELFF. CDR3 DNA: TGTGCCACCTCAGCGGGGGGGCCCACCGGGGAGCTGTTTTTT.

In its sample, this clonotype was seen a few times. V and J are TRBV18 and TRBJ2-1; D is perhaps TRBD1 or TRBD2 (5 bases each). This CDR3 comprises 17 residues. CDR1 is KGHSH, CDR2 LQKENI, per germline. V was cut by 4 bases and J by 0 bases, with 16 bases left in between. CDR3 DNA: TGTGCCAGCTCACAACTAGGACCAGGGATCTCCTACAATGAGCAGTTCTTC. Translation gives CASSQLGPGISYNEQFF.

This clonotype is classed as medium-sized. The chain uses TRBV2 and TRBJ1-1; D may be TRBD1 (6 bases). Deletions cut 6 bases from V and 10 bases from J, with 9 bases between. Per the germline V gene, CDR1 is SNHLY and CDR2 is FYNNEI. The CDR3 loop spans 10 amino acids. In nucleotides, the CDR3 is TGTGCCAGCAGCCAGGGGACAGCTTTCTTT. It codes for CASSQGTAFF.

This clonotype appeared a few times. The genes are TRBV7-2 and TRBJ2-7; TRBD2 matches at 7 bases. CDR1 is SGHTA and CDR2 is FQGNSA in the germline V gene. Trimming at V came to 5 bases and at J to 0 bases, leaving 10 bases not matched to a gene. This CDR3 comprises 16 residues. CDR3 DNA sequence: TGTGCCAGCAGCGAACTTAGCGGGCAAAGCTCCTACGAGCAGTACTTC. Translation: CASSELSGQSSYEQYF.

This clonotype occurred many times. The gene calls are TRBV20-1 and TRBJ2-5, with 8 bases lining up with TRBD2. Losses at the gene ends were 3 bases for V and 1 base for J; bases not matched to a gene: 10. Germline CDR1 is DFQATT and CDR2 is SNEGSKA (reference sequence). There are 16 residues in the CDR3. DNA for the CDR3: TGCAGTGCTAGTGAGGTTCGGGGGGGCATCCAAGAGACCCAGTACTTC. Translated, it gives CSASEVRGGIQETQYF.